This T cell receptor beta chain was retrieved from a study of human T cells and chemical hapten exposure. Looking at the study overall: Minor pooled library volume differences mainly drove per-sample TCR yield variation.

The sample's time point: healthy volunteer bleed at 2 weeks. Total RNA came from unfractionated whole blood. Unique molecular identifiers were affixed to discrete cDNA molecules within the library. MiXCR, applied by TCRdb to the RACE reads, yields one record per CDR3 protein. The sample holds 100,000 to 150,000 distinct CDR3 sequences, approximately 9.5% seen once. The clonotype comes from a male donor in good health. Some clones in this sample may be carry-over from other donors' samples. Sequenced material: whole blood.

The CDR3 here is CAIRPTANTGELFF. The CDR3, as DNA: TGTGCCATCAGACCGACGGCGAACACCGGGGAGCTGTTTTTT. The chain joins TRBV10-3 to TRBJ2-2; D not certain. Germline loops: CDR1 ENHRY, CDR2 SYGVKD. Trimming took off 6 bases at V and 0 bases at J, with 8 bases between the two ends. The CDR3 spans 14 residues.